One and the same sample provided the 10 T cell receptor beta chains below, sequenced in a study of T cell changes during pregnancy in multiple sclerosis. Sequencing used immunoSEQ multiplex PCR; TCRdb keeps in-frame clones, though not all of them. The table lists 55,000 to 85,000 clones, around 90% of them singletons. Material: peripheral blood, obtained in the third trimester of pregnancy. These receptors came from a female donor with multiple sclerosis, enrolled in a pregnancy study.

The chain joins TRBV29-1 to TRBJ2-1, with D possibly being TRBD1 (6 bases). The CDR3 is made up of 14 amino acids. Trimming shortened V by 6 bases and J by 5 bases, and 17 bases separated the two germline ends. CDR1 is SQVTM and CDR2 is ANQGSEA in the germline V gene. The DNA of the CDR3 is TGCAGCGTCGAAACGGGACAAGTAAACAATGAGCAGTTCTTC. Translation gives CSVETGQVNNEQFF.

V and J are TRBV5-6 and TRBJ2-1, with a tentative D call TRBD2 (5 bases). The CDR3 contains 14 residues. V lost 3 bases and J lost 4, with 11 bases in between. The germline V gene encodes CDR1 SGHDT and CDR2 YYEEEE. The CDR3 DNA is TGTGCCAGCAGCTCTTACGGGATATACAATGAGCAGTTCTTC. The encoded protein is CASSSYGIYNEQFF.

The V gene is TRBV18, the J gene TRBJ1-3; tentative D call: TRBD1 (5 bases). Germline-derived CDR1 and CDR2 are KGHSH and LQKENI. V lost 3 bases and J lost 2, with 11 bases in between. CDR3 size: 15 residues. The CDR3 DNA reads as TGTGCCAGCTCACCCCAGGGAAACACTGGAAACACCATATATTTT. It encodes CASSPQGNTGNTIYF.

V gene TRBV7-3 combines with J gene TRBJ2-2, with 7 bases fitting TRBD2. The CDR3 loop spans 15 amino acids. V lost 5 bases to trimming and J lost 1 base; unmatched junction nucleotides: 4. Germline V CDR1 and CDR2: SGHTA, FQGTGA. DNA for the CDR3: TGTGCCAGCAGCCCCTCGGGAGGGAACACCGGGGAGCTGTTTTTT. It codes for CASSPSGGNTGELFF.

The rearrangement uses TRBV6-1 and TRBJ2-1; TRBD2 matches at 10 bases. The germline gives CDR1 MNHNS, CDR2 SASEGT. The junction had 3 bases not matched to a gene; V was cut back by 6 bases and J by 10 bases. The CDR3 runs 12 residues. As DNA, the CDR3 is TGTGCCAGCAGGGGACTAGCGAGAGAGCAGTTCTTC. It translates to CASRGLAREQFF.

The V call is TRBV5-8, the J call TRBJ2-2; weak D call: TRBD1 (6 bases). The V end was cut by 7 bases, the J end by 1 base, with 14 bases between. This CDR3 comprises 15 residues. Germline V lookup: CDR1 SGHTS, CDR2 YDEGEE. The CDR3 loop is CASADRERNTGELFF. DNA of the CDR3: TGTGCCAGCGCGGACAGAGAAAGGAACACCGGGGAGCTGTTTTTT. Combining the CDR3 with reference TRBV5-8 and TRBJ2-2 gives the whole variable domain EAGVTQSPTHLIKTRGQQATLRCSPISGHTSVYWYQQALGLGLQFLLWYDEGEERNRGNFPPRFSGRQFPNYSSELNVNALELEDSALYLCASADRERNTGELFFGEGSRLTVL.

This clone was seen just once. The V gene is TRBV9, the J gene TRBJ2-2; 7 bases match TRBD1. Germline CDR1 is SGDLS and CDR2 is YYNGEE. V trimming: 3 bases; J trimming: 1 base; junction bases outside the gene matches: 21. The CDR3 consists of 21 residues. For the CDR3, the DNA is TGTGCCAGCAGCGCCCGTGACAGGGCCCCCCGTAGAGGGGAGAACACCGGGGAGCTGTTTTTT. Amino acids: CASSARDRAPRRGENTGELFF.

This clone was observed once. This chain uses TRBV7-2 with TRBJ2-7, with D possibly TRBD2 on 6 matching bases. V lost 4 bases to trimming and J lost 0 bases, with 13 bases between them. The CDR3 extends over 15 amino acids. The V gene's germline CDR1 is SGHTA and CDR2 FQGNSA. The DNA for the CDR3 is TGTGCCAGCAGCTCAAGACAGACTAGCTCCTACGAGCAGTACTTC. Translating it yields CASSSRQTSSYEQYF. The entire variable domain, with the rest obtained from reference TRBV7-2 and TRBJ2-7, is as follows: GAGVSQSPSNKVTEKGKDVELRCDPISGHTALYWYRQSLGQGLEFLIYFQGNSAPDKSGLPSDRFSAERTGGSVSTLTIQRTQQEDSAVYLCASSSRQTSSYEQYFGPGTRLTVT.

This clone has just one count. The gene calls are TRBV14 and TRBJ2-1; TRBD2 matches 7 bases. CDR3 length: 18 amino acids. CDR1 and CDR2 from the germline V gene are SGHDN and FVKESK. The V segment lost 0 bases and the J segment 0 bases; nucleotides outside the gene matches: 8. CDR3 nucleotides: TGTGCCAGCAGCCAAGATGGCAAGCGGGGCCGCTCCTACAATGAGCAGTTCTTC. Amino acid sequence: CASSQDGKRGRSYNEQFF. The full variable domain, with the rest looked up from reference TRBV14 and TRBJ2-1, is EAGVTQFPSHSVIEKGQTVTLRCDPISGHDNLYWYRRVMGKEIKFLLHFVKESKQDESGMPNNRFLAERTGGTYSTLKVQPAELEDSGVYFCASSQDGKRGRSYNEQFFGPGTRLTVL.

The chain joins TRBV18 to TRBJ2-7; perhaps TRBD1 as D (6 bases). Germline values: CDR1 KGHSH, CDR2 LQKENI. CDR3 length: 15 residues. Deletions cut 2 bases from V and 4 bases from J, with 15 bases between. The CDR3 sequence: CASSPEAGVVYEQYF. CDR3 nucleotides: TGTGCCAGCTCACCAGAGGCAGGGGTTGTGTACGAGCAGTACTTC.